These T cell receptor beta chains were read from a single sample in a study of shared clonotypes between healthy human individuals. Clones were read by immunoSEQ multiplex PCR, and TCRdb kept only the in-frame ones, dropping some. Seen here are under 2,000,000 clones, roughly 94% observed once, and the top ten hold more than 0.95%. The material sequenced was naive CD8+ T cells sorted from blood. The origin of the receptors is a man younger than 35 in good health. Each CDR3 is given with its conserved first and last residue. The D gene is left open where the match is weak. Expanded clones are given a class, and other clones once, few, many or no size at all.

j_call d_call v_call clone_size cdr3_aa cdr3_nt
TRBJ2-7 . TRBV2 . CASISVKTYEQYF TGTGCCAGCATTAGCGTCAAGACCTACGAGCAGTACTTC
TRBJ1-1 TRBD1 TRBV6-5 . CASSFDRVGEHTEAFF TGTGCCAGCAGTTTCGACAGGGTCGGAGAACACACTGAAGCTTTCTTT
TRBJ2-3 . TRBV4-2 . CASSIRGTGTDTQYF TGTGCCAGCTCTATTCGGGGGACTGGCACAGATACGCAGTATTTT
TRBJ1-2 TRBD1 TRBV4-1 once CASSPRGGQGRSNYGYTF TGCGCCAGCAGCCCCCGAGGGGGACAGGGGAGATCGAACTATGGCTACACCTTC
TRBJ2-1 . TRBV10-2 . CASSDDRSQQFF TGCGCCAGCAGCGATGACAGGTCGCAGCAGTTCTTC
TRBJ2-5 . TRBV9 . CASSLGRNGNQETQYF TGTGCCAGCAGCTTGGGACGTAATGGGAACCAAGAGACCCAGTACTTC
TRBJ2-1 . TRBV27 once CASSLSFRSSYNEQFF TGTGCCAGCAGTTTATCGTTCAGGAGCTCCTACAATGAGCAGTTCTTC
TRBJ2-7 TRBD1 TRBV27 . CASSFGTGVYEQYF TGTGCCAGCAGTTTCGGGACAGGGGTCTACGAGCAGTACTTC
TRBJ2-3 . TRBV28 . CASSPDVGAGTDTQYF TGTGCCAGCAGTCCTGACGTGGGCGCGGGGACAGATACGCAGTATTTT
TRBJ2-3 TRBD1 TRBV28 . CASRDGQGVYNTDTQYF TGTGCCAGCAGGGATGGACAGGGGGTCTACAACACAGATACGCAGTATTTT
TRBJ2-7 TRBD2 TRBV27 . CASSLDPSGGDEQYF TGTGCCAGCAGCCTCGACCCTAGCGGGGGGGACGAGCAGTACTTC
TRBJ1-5 TRBD1 TRBV5-6 . CASSPGQGAQPQHF TGTGCCAGCAGCCCGGGACAGGGGGCTCAGCCCCAGCATTTT
TRBJ2-3 . TRBV27 once CASSLIGMGAGTDTQYF TGTGCCAGCAGTTTAATTGGGATGGGGGCGGGCACAGATACGCAGTATTTT
TRBJ2-1 . TRBV29-1 . CSVGGARNEQFF TGCAGCGTTGGGGGGGCCCGCAATGAGCAGTTCTTC
TRBJ2-2 . TRBV28 . CASSPTELGGELFF TGTGCCAGCAGTCCGACAGAATTGGGGGGGGAGCTGTTTTTT
TRBJ1-1 . TRBV5-1 . CASSPGAGDTEAFF TGCGCCAGCAGCCCAGGGGCTGGGGACACTGAAGCTTTCTTT
TRBJ2-2 . TRBV13 . CASSPTGGAGELFF TGTGCCAGCAGCCCCACGGGGGGCGCCGGGGAGCTGTTTTTT
TRBJ2-7 . TRBV15 . CATSRNRDLDSYEQYF TGTGCCACCAGCAGAAACCGGGACCTCGATTCCTACGAGCAGTACTTC
TRBJ2-7 . TRBV30 . CACAFPGTAYEQYF TGTGCCTGCGCGTTCCCCGGGACGGCATACGAGCAGTACTTC
TRBJ1-5 TRBD1 TRBV28 . CASSPGTGNQPQHF TGTGCCAGCAGTCCGGGGACAGGTAATCAGCCCCAGCATTTT
TRBJ1-5 . TRBV7-2 . CASSYRAQPQHF TGTGCCAGCAGTTATAGGGCTCAGCCCCAGCATTTT
TRBJ2-1 . TRBV7-9 . CASSLGGLSIPNEQFF TGTGCCAGCAGCTTAGGTGGACTAAGTATCCCCAATGAGCAGTTCTTC
TRBJ2-3 . TRBV5-6 . CASSLLAGADTQYF TGTGCCAGCAGCTTGCTGGCCGGGGCAGATACGCAGTATTTT
TRBJ1-2 . TRBV6-5 . CASRDYGYTF TGTGCCAGCAGAGACTATGGCTACACCTTC
TRBJ1-4 . TRBV9 . CASSPRTVRKGKLFF TGTGCCAGCAGCCCCCGGACAGTCAGGAAGGGAAAACTGTTTTTT
TRBJ1-2 . TRBV6-1 once CASSLDSAPGYGYTF TGTGCCAGCAGCTTGGACAGTGCCCCCGGCTATGGCTACACCTTC
TRBJ2-1 . TRBV11-2 . CASSENEQFF TGTGCCAGCAGCGAGAATGAGCAGTTCTTC
TRBJ1-2 . TRBV6-5 . CASSYSITGDNYGYTF TGTGCCAGCAGTTACTCGATAACCGGGGATAACTATGGCTACACCTTC
TRBJ2-7 . TRBV28 . CASSLWGATYEQYF TGTGCCAGCAGTTTATGGGGGGCCACCTACGAGCAGTACTTC
TRBJ2-7 . TRBV21-1 . CASSNRDPATYEQYF TGTGCCAGCAGCAACCGGGACCCCGCAACCTACGAGCAGTACTTC
TRBJ1-1 . TRBV2 . CASSESREAFF TGTGCCAGCAGTGAAAGCAGGGAAGCTTTCTTT
TRBJ1-1 . TRBV28 . CASRIGGGQAFF TGTGCCAGCAGGATTGGAGGCGGCCAAGCTTTCTTT
TRBJ2-7 . TRBV4-3 . CASSQAKGDLYEQYF TGCGCCAGCAGCCAAGCGAAGGGGGATCTCTACGAGCAGTACTTC
TRBJ2-2 TRBD2 TRBV9 . CASSYRLAGNTGELFF TGTGCCAGCAGCTACCGACTAGCGGGGAACACCGGGGAGCTGTTTTTT
TRBJ2-3 TRBD2 TRBV7-2 . CASSLNLAGEGYF TGTGCCAGCAGCTTAAATTTAGCGGGAGAGGGGTATTTT
TRBJ2-7 TRBD2 TRBV2 . CASSVPLAGVYF TGTGCCAGCAGCGTACCTCTAGCGGGCGTGTACTTC
TRBJ2-7 TRBD2 TRBV27 . CASSSGLAGDEQYF TGTGCCAGCTCGTCTGGGCTAGCGGGGGATGAGCAGTACTTC
TRBJ2-2 . TRBV12-5 once CASDFRAGELFF TGTGCTAGTGATTTCCGGGCCGGGGAGCTGTTTTTT
TRBJ1-1 TRBD1 TRBV6-1 once CASRGTGSYNTEAFF TGTGCCAGCAGAGGGACAGGATCATATAATACTGAAGCTTTCTTT
TRBJ2-4 . TRBV4-1 . CASSQFEVENIQYF TGCGCCAGCAGCCAGTTTGAAGTGGAAAACATTCAGTACTTC
TRBJ2-7 TRBD2 TRBV5-6 . CASSLGTSGRAFNSEQYF TGTGCCAGCAGCTTGGGTACTAGCGGGAGGGCCTTTAATTCCGAGCAGTACTTC
TRBJ2-6 . TRBV7-9 . CASSLVSGANVLTF TGTGCCAGCAGCTTGGTATCTGGGGCCAACGTCCTGACTTTC
TRBJ2-5 . TRBV5-1 . CASSLVGETQYF TGCGCCAGCAGCTTGGTGGGTGAGACCCAGTACTTC
TRBJ2-1 . TRBV28 . CASRTSGVQFF TGTGCCAGCAGAACCTCAGGTGTGCAGTTCTTC
TRBJ2-5 . TRBV5-8 . CASTPPGYQETQYF TGTGCCAGCACCCCCCCCGGGTACCAAGAGACCCAGTACTTC
TRBJ1-1 . TRBV6-1 . CASSETSMNTEAFF TGTGCCAGCAGTGAAACATCTATGAACACTGAAGCTTTCTTT
TRBJ2-7 TRBD1 TRBV6-6 . CASSPRDRVSHEQYF TGTGCCAGCAGTCCCCGGGACAGGGTTTCCCACGAGCAGTACTTC
TRBJ2-7 . TRBV10-2 . CASSGLQGVTYEQYF TGCGCCAGCAGCGGACTACAGGGAGTGACCTACGAGCAGTACTTC
TRBJ2-2 TRBD1 TRBV28 once CASRPTGGSGELFF TGTGCCAGCAGGCCGACAGGGGGGAGCGGGGAGCTGTTTTTT
TRBJ1-6 TRBD1 TRBV5-6 . CASSFGTGSNSPLHF TGTGCCAGCAGCTTTGGGACAGGGAGTAATTCACCCCTCCACTTT
TRBJ2-7 . TRBV7-8 once CASSFPVTVSSYEQYF TGTGCCAGCAGCTTCCCGGTGACAGTGAGCTCCTACGAGCAGTACTTC
TRBJ2-2 . TRBV7-9 few CASRLIGELFF TGTGCCAGCAGGCTAATCGGGGAGCTGTTTTTT
TRBJ1-5 . TRBV30 . CAWGSSEPQHF TGTGCCTGGGGGTCGTCGGAGCCCCAGCATTTT
TRBJ1-4 TRBD1 TRBV9 . CASSGRPGQGLTKEKLFF TGTGCCAGCAGCGGCCGGCCGGGACAGGGGCTTACGAAAGAAAAACTGTTTTTT
TRBJ2-7 . TRBV10-3 . CAISEDGGYEQYF TGTGCCATCAGTGAGGACGGCGGCTACGAGCAGTACTTC